Each of the 11 T cell receptor beta chains below was sequenced from the same sample in a study of beta chain features in type 1 diabetes. The study reverse transcribed the entire isolated RNA, so it sequenced expressed TCRB transcripts. The method was immunoSEQ multiplex PCR; TCRdb's version includes in-frame clones alone and lacks a portion of them. This table has around 690,000 clones, around 12% appearing once. Their antigens remain unidentified. The study's findings and limits: In all four CD4+ subsets, TCRB CDR3 length was significantly, moderately reduced in type 1 diabetes.

Material for sequencing was naive CD4+ T cells from blood. Receptor source: a man aged 25-45 years with type 1 diabetes.

The chain carries TRBV19 and TRBJ2-5; D gene unclear. Trimming cost V 6 bases and J 4 bases, with 9 bases left between them. The V gene's germline CDR1 is LNHDA and CDR2 SQIVND (reference sequence). The CDR3 runs to 12 residues. The CDR3 reads CASSYPGETQYF. CDR3 DNA: TGTGCCAGTAGCTACCCGGGAGAGACCCAGTACTTC.

This clone was seen a handful of times. This chain connects TRBV14 to TRBJ1-6; 9 bases match TRBD1. The germline V gene has CDR1 SGHDN and CDR2 FVKESK. With V trimmed by 5 bases and J by 7 bases, 6 bases remained unmatched. There are 15 residues in the CDR3. CDR3 region: CASSSSGTGNSPLHF. The DNA of the CDR3 is TGTGCCAGCAGCTCGTCCGGGACAGGGAATTCACCCCTCCACTTT.

The V gene is TRBV7-2, the J gene TRBJ2-7, with 7 positions matching TRBD1. Germline CDR1 reads SGHTA; CDR2 reads FQGNSA. The CDR3 is made up of 14 amino acids. V trimming: 7 bases; J trimming: 4 bases; junction bases outside the gene matches: 10. CDR3 residues: CASIRVGGPYEQYF. CDR3 DNA sequence: TGTGCCAGCATCCGAGTAGGGGGCCCGTACGAGCAGTACTTC.

This clone was seen a few times. The chain has TRBV7-2 and TRBJ2-5; perhaps D is TRBD1 or TRBD2 (6 bases each). Germline CDR1 SGHTA, CDR2 FQGNSA. Deletions cut 4 bases from V and 5 bases from J, with 14 bases between. The CDR3 has 14 residues. This chain's CDR3 is CASSSNSGAETQYF. In DNA form, the CDR3 reads TGTGCCAGCAGCTCTAACTCGGGGGCGGAGACCCAGTACTTC.

This clone was recorded a few times. The rearrangement links TRBV7-9 to TRBJ1-3, with 8 nucleotides matching TRBD1. The CDR3 runs 17 residues. V shed 5 bases and J 0 bases; nucleotides not matched to a gene: 9. The germline V gene has CDR1 SEHNR and CDR2 FQNEAQ (reference sequence). The CDR3 is CASSLDRADTSGNTIYF. The CDR3 DNA reads as TGTGCCAGCAGCCTGGACAGGGCAGACACCTCTGGAAACACCATATATTTT.

J is TRBJ1-1 and V is TRBV11-1; D gene ambiguous. The germline CDR1 and CDR2 sequences are SGHAT and FQDESV (reference sequence). V dropped 0 bases and J dropped 5 bases, with 7 bases sitting between them. This CDR3 comprises 13 residues. The CDR3 sequence is CASSLAEGTEAFF. As DNA, the CDR3 is TGTGCCAGCAGCTTAGCGGAGGGAACTGAAGCTTTCTTT.

The chain joins TRBV4-3 to TRBJ2-3; D not certain. The CDR3 is 14 amino acids. Germline V gene lookup returns CDR1 LGHNA and CDR2 YSLEER. V was trimmed by 2 bases and J by 3 bases, leaving 9 bases between them. For the CDR3, the DNA is TGCGCCAGCAGCCAACGATTACCAACAGATACGCAGTATTTT. Translating gives CASSQRLPTDTQYF.

This chain uses TRBV7-2 with TRBJ2-3; 10 bases align to TRBD1. The junction had 8 bases not matched to a gene; V was cut back by 6 bases and J by 5 bases. CDR3 size: 15 residues. From germline, CDR1 is SGHTA and CDR2 FQGNSA. CDR3 nucleotides: TGTGCCAGCAGACTGACAGGGGGCAATCGAGATACGCAGTATTTT. As protein: CASRLTGGNRDTQYF.

The chain joins TRBV18 to TRBJ1-2; D is ambiguous. The V and J ends lost 4 bases and 4 bases respectively, with 13 bases between them. Per the germline V gene, CDR1 is KGHSH and CDR2 is LQKENI. The CDR3 covers 14 residues. The CDR3 region is CASSLEQQSYGYTF. As DNA, the CDR3 is TGTGCCAGCTCACTAGAACAGCAAAGCTATGGCTACACCTTC.

The rearrangement links TRBV28 to TRBJ2-2, with D unclear. With 5 bases removed from V and 5 bases from J, the gap between germline ends came to 12 bases. The CDR3 has 14 amino acids. CDR1 MDHEN and CDR2 SYDVKM come from the germline V gene. CDR3 region: CASSPTMMTGELFF. CDR3 nucleotides: TGTGCCAGCAGTCCCACCATGATGACCGGGGAGCTGTTTTTT. The whole variable domain, filled in from reference TRBV28 and TRBJ2-2, reads DVKVTQSSRYLVKRTGEKVFLECVQDMDHENMFWYRQDPGLGLRLIYFSYDVKMKEKGDIPEGYSVSREKKERFSLILESASTNQTSMYLCASSPTMMTGELFFGEGSRLTVL.

As for this clone: Other DNA sequences in the same sample also yield this CDR3. The chain joins TRBV18 to TRBJ2-7; TRBD1 is a possible D gene (5 bases). This CDR3 region has 14 residues. Trimming took 2 bases from V and 2 from J, leaving 10 bases between them. Germline V lookup: CDR1 KGHSH, CDR2 LQKENI. The CDR3, as DNA: TGTGCCAGCTCACCAAGAGACAGCCCCTACGAGCAGTACTTC. Amino acid sequence: CASSPRDSPYEQYF.